The rows below give T cell receptor beta chains drawn from one sample of a study of OX40 agonist ivuxolimab in advanced cancers. The table came from immunoSEQ multiplex PCR; TCRdb's copy has only in-frame clones and leaves some out. The sample has roughly 70,000 clones; around four fifths are singletons. The material was CD4+ or CD8+ T cells sorted from blood, obtained in a trial of the OX40 agonist ivuxolimab. These receptors were taken from an adult with an advanced solid tumor such as melanoma, head and neck, liver or kidney cancer. The CDR3 runs from the conserved cysteine through the conserved F or W. D genes are given only for firm matches. The size entry is marked missing in some rows and otherwise reads once, few, many or a size class.

TRBD1	TRBV19	TRBJ2-2	.	TGTGCCAGCTCCGGGACAGGGACCGGGGAGCTGTTTTTT	CASSGTGTGELFF
TRBD1	TRBV30	TRBJ1-6	once	TGTGCCTGGAGTGCGGGACAGCCTAATTCACCCCTCCACTTT	CAWSAGQPNSPLHF
TRBD2	TRBV5-1	TRBJ2-5	.	TGCGCCAGCAGCGACCCACTAGCGGACCAAGAGACCCAGTACTTC	CASSDPLADQETQYF
.	TRBV5-4	TRBJ2-2	once	TGTGCCAGCAGCTTGGGGTCGGGCGGCGGGGAGCTGTTTTTT	CASSLGSGGGELFF
.	TRBV18	TRBJ1-3	once	TGTGCCAGCTCACCACCAGGAGGCACCATATATTTT	CASSPPGGTIYF
.	TRBV6-1	TRBJ1-1	.	TGTGCCAGCAGTGAAGCGGGTACAGGGAACACTGAAGCTTTCTTT	CASSEAGTGNTEAFF
.	TRBV11-2	TRBJ2-6	.	TGTGCCAGCAGGCGAGGGGGTTCTGGGGCCAACGTCCTGACTTTC	CASRRGGSGANVLTF
.	TRBV2	TRBJ2-2	many	TGTGCCAGCAGTGACGGGGTTGTTGCCGGGGAGCTGTTTTTT	CASSDGVVAGELFF
.	TRBV7-8	TRBJ1-2	.	TGTGCCAGCAGCTTTGGGGTTAGCTATGGCTACACCTTC	CASSFGVSYGYTF
.	TRBV5-1	TRBJ2-5	.	TGCGCCAGCAGCTTGGCCTCTAACGTTCAAGAGACCCAGTACTTC	CASSLASNVQETQYF
.	TRBV4-1	TRBJ1-2	.	TGCGCCAGCAGCCAAAGGGGGGGGGCGGATGGCTACACCTTC	CASSQRGGADGYTF
.	TRBV4-3	TRBJ2-3	.	TGCGCCAGCAGCCCCGGGACTGCCCCTGGGAATACGCAGTATTTT	CASSPGTAPGNTQYF
.	TRBV6-5	TRBJ1-3	.	TGTGCCAGCAGACCCCCGATAGGAAACACCATATATTTT	CASRPPIGNTIYF
.	TRBV7-9	TRBJ2-2	.	TGTGCCAGCAGCTTAGACGTCCTAAGGGCGGCCGGGGAGCTGTTTTTT	CASSLDVLRAAGELFF
TRBD2	TRBV5-8	TRBJ2-1	.	TGTGCCAGCAGCTACGGGACTAGCGGGGGGTGGCTACGGGGTGAGCAGTTCTTC	CASSYGTSGGWLRGEQFF
TRBD1	TRBV19	TRBJ1-2	once	TGTGCCAGTAGCCCATCCGACAGGGTTAATGGCTACACCTTC	CASSPSDRVNGYTF
TRBD1	TRBV27	TRBJ1-4	once	TGTGCCAGCAGTCCCGACAGGGGTGGTGAAAAACTGTTTTTT	CASSPDRGGEKLFF
TRBD2	TRBV7-2	TRBJ2-5	.	TGTGCCAGCAGCTTATGGGGAGCTAGCGGGAGTGTGGGGGAGACCCAGTACTTC	CASSLWGASGSVGETQYF
.	TRBV5-1	TRBJ2-2	.	TGCGCCAGCAGCTTGGGGCAGAACCCATACACCGGGGAGCTGTTTTTT	CASSLGQNPYTGELFF
TRBD2	TRBV6-1	TRBJ2-2	.	TGTGCCAGCAGTAACCTAGCGGGTGGGACCGGGGAGCTGTTTTTT	CASSNLAGGTGELFF
TRBD1	TRBV6-5	TRBJ2-7	.	TGTGCCAGCAGTTACAACACAGGGGACTACGAGCAGTACTTC	CASSYNTGDYEQYF
.	TRBV7-6	TRBJ2-7	.	TGTGCCAGCAGCTCCCTTCTCTCCTACGAGCAGTACTTC	CASSSLLSYEQYF
.	TRBV5-1	TRBJ1-2	few	TGCGCCAGCAGCTCTGTTACCCTCACTGGTGGCTACACCTTC	CASSSVTLTGGYTF
.	TRBV6-5	TRBJ2-6	.	TGTGCCAGCGGCTCCTCTGGGGCCAACGTCCTGACTTTC	CASGSSGANVLTF
TRBD2	TRBV11-1	TRBJ2-7	few	TGTGCCAGCAGCCAGCCCGGGGGCTCGGGTAGCGGGAGGTTCGAGCAGTACTTC	CASSQPGGSGSGRFEQYF
TRBD1	TRBV2	TRBJ1-2	once	TGTGCCAGCATCCTGGGACAGGGGGCGGATGGCTACACCTTC	CASILGQGADGYTF
TRBD1	TRBV30	TRBJ2-3	.	TGTGCCTGGAGTCTTGACAGGGGGCGGGATACGCAGTATTTT	CAWSLDRGRDTQYF
TRBD1	TRBV5-1	TRBJ1-2	.	TGCGCCAGCAGCTTAGGACAGGACCTAATTAACTATGGCTACACCTTC	CASSLGQDLINYGYTF
TRBD1	TRBV4-1	TRBJ1-2	.	TGCGCCAGCAGCCAAGAGGTACAGGGGGCTAACTATGGCTACACCTTC	CASSQEVQGANYGYTF
TRBD1	TRBV6-6	TRBJ1-6	.	TGTGCCAGCAGTTCAGTATCGGGACAGCATAATTCACCCCTCCACTTT	CASSSVSGQHNSPLHF
.	TRBV11-2	TRBJ2-5	.	TGTGCCAGCAGCTCGTCCTTAGGGGGGTTTTCGGAGACCCAGTACTTC	CASSSSLGGFSETQYF
TRBD2	TRBV5-1	TRBJ2-5	.	TGCGCCAGCAGCCTTAGCGGGGGGACGATGGAGACCCAGTACTTC	CASSLSGGTMETQYF
TRBD1	TRBV6-6	TRBJ2-7	.	TGTGCCAGCAGACCCACGGGGCAGGGGGCGCGTGAGCAGTACTTC	CASRPTGQGAREQYF
TRBD1	TRBV5-5	TRBJ1-2	few	TGTGCCAGCAGCTTGGCCCTTGACAGGGGGGATGGCTACACCTTC	CASSLALDRGDGYTF
TRBD2	TRBV4-2	TRBJ2-5	once	TGTGCCAGCAGCCAACAACTAGCGGGGGGTCTAGAGACCCAGTACTTC	CASSQQLAGGLETQYF
TRBD1	TRBV5-1	TRBJ1-2	.	TGCGCCAGCAGCTTGGGGGACAGGGGATCGGGAGGCTACACCTTC	CASSLGDRGSGGYTF
.	TRBV11-1	TRBJ2-2	.	TGTGCCAGCAGCTTACCAGGAACCGGGGAGCTGTTTTTT	CASSLPGTGELFF
.	TRBV7-9	TRBJ2-7	.	TGTGCCAGCAGCTTAGGCATATACTACGAGCAGTACTTC	CASSLGIYYEQYF
.	TRBV7-9	TRBJ1-5	once	TGTGCCAGCAGCTTGTGGCCAAATCAGCCCCAGCATTTT	CASSLWPNQPQHF
.	TRBV28	TRBJ2-1	.	TGTGCCAGCAGTTCCTCTGGGGATTTATCGAATGAGCAGTTCTTC	CASSSSGDLSNEQFF
TRBD1	TRBV7-9	TRBJ2-7	.	TGTGCCAGCAGCTTTCGACAGGGCTCCTACGAGCAGTACTTC	CASSFRQGSYEQYF
.	TRBV28	TRBJ2-4	.	TGTGCCAGCAGTAAGACGATAAGACGACCTAACATTCAGTACTTC	CASSKTIRRPNIQYF
.	TRBV6-4	TRBJ1-5	.	TGTGCCAGCAGTGCAAGGTGGGATAGTGGGGGTCAGCCCCAGCATTTT	CASSARWDSGGQPQHF
.	TRBV7-2	TRBJ2-7	.	TGTGCCAGCAGCATCTCTAGCTACACCTACGAGCAGTACTTC	CASSISSYTYEQYF
.	TRBV27	TRBJ1-2	.	TGTGCCAGCAGCACTCAAGGGTCTGGCTACACCTTC	CASSTQGSGYTF
.	TRBV27	TRBJ1-1	.	TGTGCCAGCAGTCCCCTGGACAGACTGAACACTGAAGCTTTCTTT	CASSPLDRLNTEAFF
.	TRBV10-3	TRBJ1-1	.	TGTGCCATCGGATTGGGGGGCGCGGAGACTGAAGCTTTCTTT	CAIGLGGAETEAFF
TRBD2	TRBV9	TRBJ2-5	.	TGTGCCAGCAGCGTAGGTCTAGCGGGAATCGGTGAGACCCAGTACTTC	CASSVGLAGIGETQYF
.	TRBV19	TRBJ1-1	.	TGTGCCAGTAGTATAGATCGTCGTGCAATTACTGAAGCTTTCTTT	CASSIDRRAITEAFF
.	TRBV6-6	TRBJ2-2	.	TGTGCCAGCAGCCCCCCGGGGAGGAACACCGGGGAGCTGTTTTTT	CASSPPGRNTGELFF
.	TRBV7-2	TRBJ2-3	.	TGTGCCAGCAGCTTAGTTTTCCGAACAGATACGCAGTATTTT	CASSLVFRTDTQYF
TRBD1	TRBV28	TRBJ1-5	.	TGTGCCAGCAGTTTCGCGGACGAGGGACAGCTTCAGCCCCAGCATTTT	CASSFADEGQLQPQHF
.	TRBV7-2	TRBJ1-5	.	TGTGCCAGCAGCCAGGGGCAGGGAGGGGGATATAGCAATCAGCCCCAGCATTTT	CASSQGQGGGYSNQPQHF
TRBD1	TRBV7-2	TRBJ1-5	.	TGTGCCAGCAGCTTAGGGACAGGGAACAGGTATCAGCCCCAGCATTTT	CASSLGTGNRYQPQHF
TRBD1	TRBV2	TRBJ1-1	.	TGTGCCAGCGACAGGGGGTCCACTGAAGCTTTCTTT	CASDRGSTEAFF
TRBD2	TRBV10-3	TRBJ2-1	.	TGTGCCATCAGTGGGCTAGCGGGAGTCGATGAGCAGTTCTTC	CAISGLAGVDEQFF
TRBD1	TRBV9	TRBJ2-2	.	TGTGCCAGCAGCGCCCGGACAGGGCAGCTGTTTTTT	CASSARTGQLFF